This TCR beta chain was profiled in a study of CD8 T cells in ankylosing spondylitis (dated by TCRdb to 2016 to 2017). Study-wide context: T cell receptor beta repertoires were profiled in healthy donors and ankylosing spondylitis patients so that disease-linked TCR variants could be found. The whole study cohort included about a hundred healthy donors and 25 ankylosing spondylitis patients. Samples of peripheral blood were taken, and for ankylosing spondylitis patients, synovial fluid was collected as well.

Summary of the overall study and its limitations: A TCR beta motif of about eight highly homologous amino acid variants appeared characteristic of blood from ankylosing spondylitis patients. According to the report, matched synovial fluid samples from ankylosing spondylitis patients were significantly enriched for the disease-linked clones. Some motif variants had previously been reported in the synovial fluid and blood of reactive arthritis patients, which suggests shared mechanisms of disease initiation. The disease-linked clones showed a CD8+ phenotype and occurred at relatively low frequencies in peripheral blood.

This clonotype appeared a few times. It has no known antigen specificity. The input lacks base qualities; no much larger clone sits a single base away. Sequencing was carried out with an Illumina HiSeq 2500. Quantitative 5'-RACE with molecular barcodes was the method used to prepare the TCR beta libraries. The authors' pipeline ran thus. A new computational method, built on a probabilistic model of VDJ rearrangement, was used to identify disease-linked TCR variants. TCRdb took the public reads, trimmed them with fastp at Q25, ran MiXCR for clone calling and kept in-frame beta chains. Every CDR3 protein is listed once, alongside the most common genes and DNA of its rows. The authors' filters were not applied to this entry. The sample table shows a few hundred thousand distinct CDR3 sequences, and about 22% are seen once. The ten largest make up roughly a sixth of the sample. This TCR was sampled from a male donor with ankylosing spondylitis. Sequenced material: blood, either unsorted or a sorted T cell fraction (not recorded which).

The CDR3 sequence is CASAHWQGASPLHF. The DNA sequence is given as TGTGCCAGCGCCCATTGGCAGGGGGCTTCACCCCTCCACTTT. The chain is made from TRBV12-3 or TRBV12-4 and TRBJ1-6; TRBD1 lines up with 8 middle nucleotides. Reading from cysteine to phenylalanine, the CDR3 counts 14 amino acids. Just CDR3 DNA is preserved here, 42 bases in frame from base 1. The V end gives up 8 bases and the J end 9 bases, leaving 9 bases in the junction not matched to a gene.